This T cell receptor (beta chain) was captured in a study of CD8+ T cells in alopecia areata. Isolated RNA was reverse transcribed into cDNA used as the sequencing template. The protocol was immunoSEQ multiplex PCR, while the TCRdb copy is restricted to in-frame clones and leaves out a portion. The data show 180,000 or so clones, over 55% seen once. Germline V gives CDR1 SGHNT, CDR2 YYREEE (reference sequence). The CDR3 contains 13 residues. V was trimmed by 2 bases and J by 3 bases, leaving 3 bases between them. V is TRBV5-4 and J is TRBJ2-6; D unclear. The sample in question was CD4+ T cells sorted from blood, obtained at week 0. This TCR came from a human donor with alopecia areata. The DNA of the CDR3 is TGTGCCAGCAGCTTATTTGGGGCCAACGTCCTGACTTTC. It is translated as CASSLFGANVLTF. The full variable domain, rest sourced from reference TRBV5-4 and TRBJ2-6, is ETGVTQSPTHLIKTRGQQVTLRCSSQSGHNTVSWYQQALGQGPQFIFQYYREEENGRGNFPPRFSGLQFPNYSSELNVNALELDDSALYLCASSLFGANVLTFGAGSRLTVL.